This T cell receptor beta chain came from a study of T-cell memory formation after mild COVID-19. Study findings and constraints: CD4+ bias marked clones expanding day 15 to 37, unlike balanced contracting clones. SARS-CoV-2 specificity was not confirmed for second-wave clones peaking on day 37.

Trimming removed 6 bases from V and 8 bases from J, with 10 bases in between. This CDR3 has 12 residues. The TCR alpha and TCR beta cDNA libraries, bearing sample barcodes and UMIs, were generated by 5'RACE using constant-segment primers. A single record per CDR3 protein comes from TCRdb applying MiXCR to the 5' RACE reads. The sample contains 55,000 to 65,000 distinct CDR3 sequences, 9.5% of which appear only once. This clonotype has ten or more counts. As yet, its antigen is unknown. This chain links TRBV12-3 or TRBV12-4 with TRBJ2-2; D is ambiguous. Sequenced material: PBMCs or a T cell subset sorted from them (not recorded which). The source of this sequence is a man younger than 30 who had mild COVID-19 (a few samples of this study predate the infection). Cell type and time point are not known. The CDR3 DNA sequence: TGTGCCAGCAGCTTCCAGGCAGGGGAGCTGTTTTTT. This codes for CASSFQAGELFF.